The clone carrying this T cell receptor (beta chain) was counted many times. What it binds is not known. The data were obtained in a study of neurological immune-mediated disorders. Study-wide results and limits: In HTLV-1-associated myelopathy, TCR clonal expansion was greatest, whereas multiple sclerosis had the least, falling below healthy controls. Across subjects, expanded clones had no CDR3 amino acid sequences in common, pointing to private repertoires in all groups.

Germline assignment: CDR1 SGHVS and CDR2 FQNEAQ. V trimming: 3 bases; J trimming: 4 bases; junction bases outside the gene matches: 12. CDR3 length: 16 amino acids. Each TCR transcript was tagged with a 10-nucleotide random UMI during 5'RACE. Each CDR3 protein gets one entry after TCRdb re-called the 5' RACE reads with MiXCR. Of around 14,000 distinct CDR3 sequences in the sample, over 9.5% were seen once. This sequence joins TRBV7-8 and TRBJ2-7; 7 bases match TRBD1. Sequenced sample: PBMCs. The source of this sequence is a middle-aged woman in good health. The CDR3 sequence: CASSLARQGQGYEQYF. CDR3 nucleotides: TGTGCCAGCAGCTTGGCCCGACAGGGCCAGGGATACGAGCAGTACTTC. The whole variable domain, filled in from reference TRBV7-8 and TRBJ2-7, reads GAGVSQSPRYKVAKRGQDVALRCDPISGHVSLFWYQQALGQGPEFLTYFQNEAQLDKSGLPSDRFFAERPEGSVSTLKIQRTQQEDSAVYLCASSLARQGQGYEQYFGPGTRLTVT.